This T cell receptor beta chain was profiled in a study of breast tumors, draining lymph nodes, adjacent tissues. One entry per CDR3 protein, called by TCRdb with MiXCR from the multiplex PCR reads. Of 60,000 to 75,000 distinct CDR3 sequences in the sample, approximately 62% were seen once. Points from the study as a whole: Compared with lymph nodes, tumors were less diverse; compared with nontumor tissue, more. Compared with basal-like, luminal-like tumors shared significantly more repertoire with nontumor tissue. Most tumor T cells seemingly derive from lymph node, then expand in tumor. Tumor T cell lymph node origin was a supported hypothesis, not proven.

This CDR3 spans 12 amino acids. Germline values: CDR1 DFQATT, CDR2 SNEGSKA (reference sequence). This clonotype was counted at least ten times. Antigen specificity is unknown. A read error may be the cause here, since a much bigger clone is one base away. The chain carries TRBV20-1 and TRBJ1-2; the D gene is possibly TRBD1 (6 bases). The clonotype originates from a female donor with breast cancer. Some clones in this sample may be carry-over from other donors' samples. The specimen sequenced was breast tumor tissue. The CDR3 DNA sequence: TGCAGTGCTAGGCTGGAAGGCGGGGGCTCCACCTTC. Residues: CSARLEGGGSTF.